The TCR beta chain under discussion was sequenced for a study of blood T cell repertoires in COVID-19. Participants reported their clinical history, and cohort assignment relied on those reports. CDR3 size: 16 residues. The V segment lost 4 bases and the J segment 2 bases; nucleotides outside the gene matches: 4. Germline V gives CDR1 SGHRS, CDR2 YFSETQ. Assay used: immunoSEQ multiplex PCR; TCRdb lists only in-frame clones, some missing. The table records a few hundred thousand clones, more than 70% of them present only once. The chain joins TRBV5-1 to TRBJ2-6; 9 nucleotides align to TRBD1. The sequenced sample was PBMCs or T cells enriched from blood (not recorded which). This TCR derives from a woman in her 40s with acute COVID-19. This CDR3 reads CASSATGGTGANVLTF. As DNA, the CDR3 is TGCGCCAGCAGCGCAACAGGGGGCACTGGGGCCAACGTCCTGACTTTC.